Below are 9 T cell receptor beta chains sequenced from a single sample in a study of T cell changes during pregnancy in multiple sclerosis. Clones were read by immunoSEQ multiplex PCR, and TCRdb kept only the in-frame ones, dropping some. This sample yields roughly 66,000 clones, of which around 92% are seen a single time; around 2.3% belongs to the top ten. This sample comprised peripheral blood, obtained in the first trimester of pregnancy. All receptors derive from a female donor with multiple sclerosis, enrolled in a pregnancy study.

The chain joins TRBV9 to TRBJ1-4; a weak D match, TRBD1 (6 bases). Germline values: CDR1 SGDLS, CDR2 YYNGEE. V lost 2 bases, J lost 5 bases, and 19 bases lay in between. This CDR3 contains 17 residues. CDR3 bases: TGTGCCAGCAGCGTGGGACCAGGGGCGGAGCTAAATGAAAAACTGTTTTTT. Amino acid sequence: CASSVGPGAELNEKLFF.

V is TRBV28 and J is TRBJ2-5; 9 nucleotides agree with TRBD2. Trimming took 3 bases from V and 2 from J; bases not matched to a gene: 4. Per germline, CDR1 MDHEN and CDR2 SYDVKM. The CDR3 has 15 amino acids. As DNA, the CDR3 is TGTGCCAGCAGTTTTCTGCGGGAGGGGCAAGAGACCCAGTACTTC. Translated, it gives CASSFLREGQETQYF.

V is TRBV2 and J is TRBJ2-1; 11 bases match TRBD2. Germline V gene data show CDR1 as SNHLY and CDR2 as FYNNEI. The V and J ends lost 6 bases and 4 bases, in that order; junction bases with no gene match: 5. The CDR3 runs 15 residues. The CDR3 DNA reads as TGTGCCAGCAGGCACTGGACTAGCGGGTACAATGAGCAGTTCTTC. Translating gives CASRHWTSGYNEQFF.

The chain carries TRBV18 and TRBJ1-1; TRBD1 is a possible D gene (6 bases). From germline, CDR1 is KGHSH and CDR2 LQKENI. The ends were cut back, 6 bases at V and 2 bases at J, with 16 bases in the middle. The CDR3 has 15 amino acids. CDR3 DNA sequence: TGTGCCAGCTCGGCAAGAAGGACAGATAACACTGAAGCTTTCTTT. It specifies CASSARRTDNTEAFF.

The CDR3 DNA is TGTGCCAGCACCCGGAGTATCGGCGGGAACGAGCAGTACTTC. It yields the protein CASTRSIGGNEQYF. The chain recombines TRBV28 with TRBJ2-7; TRBD2 is a possible D gene (6 bases). Germline V gene lookup returns CDR1 MDHEN and CDR2 SYDVKM. V was shortened by 7 bases and J by 5 bases, with 18 bases between the two germline ends. CDR3 size: 14 residues. Based on the CDR3 plus reference TRBV28 and TRBJ2-7, the full variable domain is DVKVTQSSRYLVKRTGEKVFLECVQDMDHENMFWYRQDPGLGLRLIYFSYDVKMKEKGDIPEGYSVSREKKERFSLILESASTNQTSMYLCASTRSIGGNEQYFGPGTRLTVT.

This chain joins TRBV5-1 and TRBJ2-7; TRBD1 might be the D (6 bases). Germline-derived CDR1 and CDR2 are SGHRS and YFSETQ. Trimming stripped 4 bases from V and 2 bases from J, with 19 bases between. The CDR3 is 16 amino acids. CDR3 sequence (DNA): TGCGCCAGCAGCCCCGGACAGCGAAGCCCCACCTACGAGCAGTACTTC. Amino acid sequence: CASSPGQRSPTYEQYF.

The chain uses TRBV5-5 and TRBJ2-5; D perhaps matches TRBD2 (6 bases). Trimming left V 2 bases short and J 2 bases short, with 13 bases between. This CDR3 spans 15 amino acids. Germline V gene sequence: CDR1 SGHKS, CDR2 YYEKEE (reference sequence). As DNA, the CDR3 is TGTGCCAGCAGCTTTGGTGGGGCGGGACAAGAGACCCAGTACTTC. Its translation: CASSFGGAGQETQYF.

Details on this clone: Other DNA sequences of this sample code for an identical CDR3. This chain connects TRBV6-1 to TRBJ2-2; TRBD2 agrees at 12 bases. The CDR3 consists of 17 residues. V dropped 2 bases and J dropped 1; count of bases not matched to a gene: 2. The germline V gene has CDR1 MNHNS and CDR2 SASEGT. DNA of the CDR3: TGTGCCAGCAGTGAAAGGACTAGCGGGATGAACACCGGGGAGCTGTTTTTT. Translation gives CASSERTSGMNTGELFF.

The chain links TRBV5-4 to TRBJ2-1; 9 positions match TRBD2. This CDR3 is 18 amino acids long. The germline V gene encodes CDR1 SGHNT and CDR2 YYREEE (reference sequence). V was pared by 0 bases and J by 6 bases, with 13 bases of the junction left unmatched. The CDR3 coding sequence is TGTGCCAGCAGCTTGGCTCAGGGGGGCGGGAGGGCCCGCAATGAGCAGTTCTTC. It is translated as CASSLAQGGGRARNEQFF.